This TCR beta chain was recovered during a study of CD8+CD57+ T cells in acquired aplastic anemia. Study details: Sorting CD4+ and CD8+ cells gave DNA averaging approximately 3 ug. Roughly 9.8 million reads, on average, were obtained for CD4+ cells from healthy donors. Study observations and caveats: Patient and control CD8+ Simpson's diversity was not significantly different. Shared by patients and controls, approximately 28 CD8+ CDR3s were abundant in patients.

Germline V gives CDR1 SGHVS, CDR2 FQNEAQ. The CDR3 sequence is 17 residues long. Trimming at V came to 3 bases and at J to 4 bases, leaving 6 bases not matched to a gene. TCR beta VDJ combinations and CDR3 sequences were profiled from genomic DNA. From the reads, TCRdb called clonotypes with MiXCR, one entry per CDR3 protein. The sample shows some 170,000 distinct CDR3 sequences, 35% to 55% of them seen only once. There are many counts of this clonotype. Its antigen is not identified. The chain is built from TRBV7-8 and TRBJ2-7; 16 positions match TRBD2. The specimen was sorted CD4+, CD8+, or CD8+CD57+ T cells (not recorded which) from PBMCs. This clonotype was sampled from a human donor in good health. In nucleotides, the CDR3 is TGTGCCAGCAGCTTTGGGGGACTAGCGGGAGGGCCTTACGAGCAGTACTTC. Encoded protein: CASSFGGLAGGPYEQYF.